The 28 T cell receptor beta chains presented below share a single source sample, sequenced in a study of control samples from healthy donors and cancer patients. Only in-frame clones appear in the TCRdb table, and some are missing; sequencing was by immunoSEQ multiplex PCR. The sample has about 98,000 clones; 79% are singletons. Sequencing input: blood. The receptors were gathered from a young woman in good health.

The chain couples TRBV4-3 to TRBJ1-3, with no clear D. CDR3 length: 13 amino acids. Germline CDR1 reads LGHNA; CDR2 reads YSLEER. Trimming shortened V by 3 bases and J by 3 bases, and 6 bases separated the two germline ends. DNA for the CDR3: TGCGCCAGCAGCCAGGAAGATGGAAACACCATATATTTT. It codes for CASSQEDGNTIYF.

The gene calls are TRBV3-1 (or the pseudogene TRBV3-2) and TRBJ1-3; D is undetermined. The CDR3 sequence is 16 residues long. The ends were cut back, 0 bases at V and 0 bases at J, with 9 bases in the middle. Germline assignment: CDR1 LGHDT and CDR2 YNNKEL (reference sequence). The CDR3 DNA reads TGTGCCAGCAGCCAAGATCACGTGAGCTCTGGAAACACCATATATTTT. Its translation: CASSQDHVSSGNTIYF.

The genes are TRBV27 and TRBJ1-2; 7 nucleotides match TRBD1. V dropped 6 bases and J dropped 0; count of bases not matched to a gene: 10. The CDR3 is 16 amino acids. The germline gives CDR1 MNHEY, CDR2 SMNVEV (reference sequence). DNA of the CDR3: TGTGCCAGCAGACCATTACAGGGGACTTCTAACTATGGCTACACCTTC. Protein product: CASRPLQGTSNYGYTF.

This chain links TRBV2 with TRBJ1-4; D remains unclear. Looked up from germline, CDR1 is SNHLY and CDR2 is FYNNEI. V was clipped by 5 bases and J by 8 bases, with 12 bases between them. The CDR3 totals 13 residues. The CDR3 reads CASSSGTIEKLFF. CDR3 coding DNA: TGTGCCAGCAGTTCAGGTACCATCGAAAAACTGTTTTTT.

This clone has a single count. The rearrangement joins TRBV30 to TRBJ1-2; D might be TRBD1 (5 bases). CDR3 size: 12 residues. Germline V gene data show CDR1 as GTSNPN and CDR2 as SVGIG (reference sequence). The germline V and J ends were trimmed by 2 bases and 8 bases, with 12 bases remaining between them. CDR3 in amino acids: CAWSLSGSGYTF. The CDR3 region has the DNA TGTGCCTGGAGTTTGTCAGGGAGCGGCTACACCTTC.

This chain joins TRBV9 and TRBJ2-6; tentatively, D is TRBD1 or TRBD2 (5 bases each). The germline V gene encodes CDR1 SGDLS and CDR2 YYNGEE. With 0 bases removed from V and 0 bases from J, the gap between germline ends came to 10 bases. The CDR3 extends over 17 amino acids. The CDR3 nucleotides read TGTGCCAGCAGCGTAGCGGGACGGGCCTCTGGGGCCAACGTCCTGACTTTC. It encodes CASSVAGRASGANVLTF.

This clone was counted once. In the same sample, other DNA sequences code for this CDR3. V and J are TRBV5-1 and TRBJ1-1, with D possibly being TRBD1 (5 bases). From germline, CDR1 is SGHRS and CDR2 YFSETQ. This CDR3 spans 14 amino acids. Deletions cut 0 bases from V and 4 bases from J, with 10 bases between. CDR3 protein: CASSLGLGGTEAFF. The CDR3 DNA follows: TGCGCCAGCAGCTTGGGGTTGGGGGGCACTGAAGCTTTCTTT.

Here the CDR3 DNA reads TGTGCCAGCAGCTTAACCCTCCCCTTAGGACTAGCGGGATTTCAGTACTTC. Its protein product is CASSLTLPLGLAGFQYF. The V call is TRBV7-2, the J call TRBJ2-4; 12 bases line up with TRBD2. The ends lost 2 bases at V and 11 bases at J; junction bases unmatched: 13. Per the germline V gene, CDR1 is SGHTA and CDR2 is FQGNSA. The CDR3 is 17 residues long.

This chain joins TRBV5-6 and TRBJ1-2; D is possibly TRBD1 (5 bases). Per the germline V gene, CDR1 is SGHDT and CDR2 is YYEEEE. Trimming took 0 bases from V and 4 from J, leaving 10 bases between them. The CDR3 has 14 amino acids. The CDR3 coding sequence is TGTGCCAGCAGCTTGGGGGGCGGACCCTATGGCTACACCTTC. Translating gives CASSLGGGPYGYTF.

This clone was seen repeatedly, ten times or more. The chain has TRBV19 and TRBJ2-1, with TRBD2 matching over 10 bases. V was clipped by 3 bases and J by 8 bases; unmatched bases: 10. Germline CDR1 LNHDA, CDR2 SQIVND (reference sequence). CDR3 length: 16 amino acids. The CDR3 protein is CASSISGGARVYEQFF. The CDR3 nucleotides are TGTGCCAGTAGTATCAGCGGGGGGGCTAGGGTCTATGAGCAGTTCTTC.

V gene TRBV18 combines with J gene TRBJ1-1; D not certain. V was pared by 4 bases and J by 1 base, with 7 bases between. Germline CDR1 KGHSH, CDR2 LQKENI. The CDR3 totals 13 residues. DNA of the CDR3: TGTGCCAGCTCACGATCGAGGAACACTGAAGCTTTCTTT. This translates into CASSRSRNTEAFF.

The chain uses TRBV5-1 and TRBJ2-7; 14 bases line up with TRBD2. Germline CDR1 reads SGHRS; CDR2 reads YFSETQ. V trimming: 4 bases; J trimming: 5 bases; junction bases outside the gene matches: 5. The CDR3 is made up of 15 amino acids. CDR3 residues: CASSVGLAGAHEQYF. CDR3 coding DNA: TGCGCCAGCAGCGTGGGACTAGCGGGGGCCCACGAGCAGTACTTC.

The CDR3: CGYRESNEKLFF. The CDR3 bases are TGCGGTTACAGGGAGTCTAATGAAAAACTGTTTTTT. The rearrangement uses TRBV29-1 and TRBJ1-4; D might be TRBD1 (6 bases). In germline, CDR1 is SQVTM, CDR2 ANQGSEA. This CDR3 has 12 amino acids. Full variable domain (missing parts from reference TRBV29-1 and TRBJ1-4): SAVISQKPSRDICQRGTSLTIQCQVDSQVTMMFWYRQQPGQSLTLIATANQGSEATYESGFVIDKFPISRPNLTFSTLTVSNMSPEDSSIYLCGYRESNEKLFFGSGTQLSVL.

The CDR3 region has the DNA TGTGCCACCAGCAGAGATCAAGGGGCGGGAAACACCATATATTTT. Translating gives CATSRDQGAGNTIYF. This chain links TRBV15 with TRBJ1-3; maybe TRBD1 (5 bases). CDR3 length equals 15 residues. The ends were cut back, 0 bases at V and 4 bases at J, with 10 bases in the middle. Germline CDR1 LNHNV, CDR2 YYDKDF (reference sequence).

This chain links TRBV2 with TRBJ2-3; D might be TRBD1 (6 bases). Between the trimmed V and J ends, which lost 6 bases and 1 base, there was a span of 11 bases. Germline V lookup: CDR1 SNHLY, CDR2 FYNNEI. The CDR3 totals 14 residues. CDR3 nucleotide sequence: TGTGCCAGCAGGGACAGATGGGGCACAGATACGCAGTATTTT. This translates into CASRDRWGTDTQYF.

The chain links TRBV3-1 (or the pseudogene TRBV3-2) to TRBJ2-7; D is unclear. The V gene lost 1 base and the J gene lost 0 bases, with 7 bases spanning the gap. CDR1 LGHDT and CDR2 YNNKEL come from the germline V gene (reference sequence). This CDR3 region has 14 residues. CDR3: CASSQGRNSYEQYF. Written as DNA, the CDR3 is TGTGCCAGCAGCCAAGGGCGGAACTCCTACGAGCAGTACTTC.

The J gene is TRBJ2-2, the V gene TRBV7-2; TRBD1 matches at 7 bases. Germline V gene sequence: CDR1 SGHTA, CDR2 FQGNSA. The V gene end was trimmed by 5 bases and the J gene end by 2 bases; junction bases not matched to a gene: 8. The CDR3 has 16 amino acids. CDR3 amino acids: CASSADGTDNTGELFF. In nucleotides, the CDR3 is TGTGCCAGCAGCGCCGACGGGACAGACAACACCGGGGAGCTGTTTTTT.

The gene calls are TRBV9 and TRBJ1-6; TRBD1 aligns across 8 bases. Germline CDR1 SGDLS, CDR2 YYNGEE. V shed 4 bases and J 5 bases; nucleotides not matched to a gene: 8. The CDR3 sequence is 16 residues long. DNA for the CDR3: TGTGCCAGCAGCTTCTCTGGACAGGGAGATAATTCACCCCTCCACTTT. Translation gives CASSFSGQGDNSPLHF.

This rearrangement joins TRBV4-3 to TRBJ1-2, with TRBD1 as a possible D gene (6 bases). This CDR3 has 15 amino acids. Germline assignment: CDR1 LGHNA and CDR2 YSLEER. The V gene lost 1 base and the J gene lost 2 bases, with 11 bases spanning the gap. The CDR3 DNA reads as TGCGCCAGCAGCCAAGCTATAGGGACAAACTATGGCTACACCTTC. This encodes CASSQAIGTNYGYTF.

The V gene is TRBV5-1, the J gene TRBJ2-1, with D perhaps TRBD1 (6 bases). Trimming took off 4 bases at V and 9 bases at J, with 11 bases between the two ends. CDR1 is SGHRS, CDR2 YFSETQ, per germline. The CDR3 length is 12 residues. The CDR3 is CASSRGQPEQFF. The CDR3 DNA reads as TGCGCCAGCAGCCGGGGACAACCTGAGCAGTTCTTC.

The V call is TRBV7-6, the J call TRBJ2-5; 8 nucleotides align to TRBD1. The CDR3 loop spans 14 amino acids. Germline CDR1 and CDR2: SGHVS and FNYEAQ. V was clipped by 5 bases and J by 1 base; unmatched bases: 3. The CDR3 DNA reads as TGTGCCAGCAGCGAAGGACAGGGCCAAGAGACCCAGTACTTC. Translating it yields CASSEGQGQETQYF.

This chain joins TRBV28 and TRBJ2-3; 7 nucleotides line up with TRBD2. Germline CDR1 MDHEN, CDR2 SYDVKM. The ends lost 5 bases at V and 1 base at J; junction bases unmatched: 6. The CDR3 extends over 15 amino acids. The CDR3 sequence is CASSPAGVGTDTQYF. The CDR3 DNA sequence: TGTGCCAGCAGTCCCGCGGGGGTTGGCACAGATACGCAGTATTTT. The entire variable domain, with the rest obtained from reference TRBV28 and TRBJ2-3, is as follows: DVKVTQSSRYLVKRTGEKVFLECVQDMDHENMFWYRQDPGLGLRLIYFSYDVKMKEKGDIPEGYSVSREKKERFSLILESASTNQTSMYLCASSPAGVGTDTQYFGPGTRLTVL.

This sequence joins TRBV5-8 and TRBJ2-2; no clear D gene. Trimming removed 1 base at V and 1 base at J, with 8 bases between. The CDR3 covers 15 residues. The V gene's germline CDR1 is SGHTS and CDR2 YDEGEE. CDR3 nucleotides: TGTGCCAGCAGCTTGTTGGGCGGGAACACCGGGGAGCTGTTTTTT. It specifies CASSLLGGNTGELFF. Full variable domain (outside the CDR3, taken from reference TRBV5-8 and TRBJ2-2): EAGVTQSPTHLIKTRGQQATLRCSPISGHTSVYWYQQALGLGLQFLLWYDEGEERNRGNFPPRFSGRQFPNYSSELNVNALELEDSALYLCASSLLGGNTGELFFGEGSRLTVL.

This clone was seen a handful of times. The V call is TRBV3-1 (or the pseudogene TRBV3-2), the J call TRBJ2-3; 8 nucleotides align to TRBD2. Germline-derived CDR1 and CDR2 are LGHDT and YNNKEL (reference sequence). Germline trimming cut 1 base from V and 3 bases from J; bases unmatched to any gene: 3. The CDR3 length is 15 residues. The CDR3, as DNA: TGTGCCAGCAGCCAAGGCGGCGGGGGGACAGATACGCAGTATTTT. It codes for CASSQGGGGTDTQYF.

The sample holds one count of this clone. The chain has TRBV5-1 and TRBJ2-5, with unresolved D. In germline, CDR1 is SGHRS, CDR2 YFSETQ. The length of the CDR3 is 14 residues. Trimming removed 0 bases at V and 4 bases at J, with 10 bases between. For the CDR3, the DNA is TGCGCCAGCAGCTTGGGGTCCAAAATAGAGACCCAGTACTTC. Encoded protein: CASSLGSKIETQYF.

This chain links TRBV29-1 with TRBJ2-2; possibly TRBD1 for D (6 bases). This CDR3 region has 15 residues. V was clipped by 5 bases and J by 2 bases, with 15 bases between them. CDR1 SQVTM and CDR2 ANQGSEA come from the germline V gene. The CDR3 here is CSVKAGALNTGELFF. In DNA form, the CDR3 reads TGCAGCGTTAAAGCAGGGGCCCTAAACACCGGGGAGCTGTTTTTT.

V and J are TRBV5-1 and TRBJ2-5; 12 nucleotides agree with TRBD2. Unmatched junction bases numbered 12, after V lost 5 bases and J lost 7 bases. Germline loops: CDR1 SGHRS, CDR2 YFSETQ. The CDR3 covers 16 residues. DNA of the CDR3: TGCGCCAGCAGTTTAGCTAGCGGGGGGGCAGTGAGGACCCAGTACTTC. This encodes CASSLASGGAVRTQYF.

V is TRBV5-1 and J is TRBJ2-2; D gene uncertain. The CDR3 sequence is 14 residues long. Germline values: CDR1 SGHRS, CDR2 YFSETQ. Trimming took 2 bases from V and 1 from J, leaving 6 bases between them. The CDR3, as DNA: TGCGCCAGCAGCTTCCCCAGGAACACCGGGGAGCTGTTTTTT. Amino acids: CASSFPRNTGELFF. The complete variable domain, with remaining parts taken from reference TRBV5-1 and TRBJ2-2, reads KAGVTQTPRYLIKTRGQQVTLSCSPISGHRSVSWYQQTPGQGLQFLFEYFSETQRNKGNFPGRFSGRQFSNSRSEMNVSTLELGDSALYLCASSFPRNTGELFFGEGSRLTVL.